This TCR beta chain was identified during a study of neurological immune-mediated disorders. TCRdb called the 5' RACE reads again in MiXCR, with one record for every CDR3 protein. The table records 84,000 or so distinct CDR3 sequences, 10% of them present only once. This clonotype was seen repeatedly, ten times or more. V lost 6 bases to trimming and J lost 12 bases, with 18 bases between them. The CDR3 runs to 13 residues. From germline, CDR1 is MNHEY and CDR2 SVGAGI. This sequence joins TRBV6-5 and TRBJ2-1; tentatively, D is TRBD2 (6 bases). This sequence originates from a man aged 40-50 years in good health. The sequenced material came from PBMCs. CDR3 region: CASRPPSGVTQFF. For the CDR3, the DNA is TGTGCCAGCAGACCCCCGTCGGGAGTAACGCAGTTCTTC.